What follows are 3 T cell receptor beta chains derived from one specimen sequenced in a study of technical replicates of blood from several donors. Only in-frame clones appear in the TCRdb table, and some are missing; sequencing was by immunoSEQ multiplex PCR. In the table there are around 72,000 clones, 91% of which are singletons. Sequencing was performed on T cells isolated from PBMCs. The receptors come from a human donor in good health. Some clones in this sample may be carry-over from other donors' samples.

The rearrangement joins TRBV2 to TRBJ2-7; D is uncertain. The germline CDR1 and CDR2 sequences are SNHLY and FYNNEI. The CDR3 spans 11 residues. Trimming shortened V by 7 bases and J by 2 bases, and 6 bases separated the two germline ends. The DNA of the CDR3 is TGTGCCAGCACCCTAACCTACGAGCAGTACTTC. Encoded protein: CASTLTYEQYF.

The gene calls are TRBV30 and TRBJ1-2; D call uncertain. This CDR3 has 12 residues. CDR1 is GTSNPN, CDR2 SVGIG, per germline (reference sequence). V gave up 2 bases and J gave up 4 bases, with 8 bases separating them. In DNA form, the CDR3 reads TGTGCCTGGAGTAGCGGCCGCTATGGCTACACCTTC. Translated, it gives CAWSSGRYGYTF.

The rearrangement uses TRBV6-5 and TRBJ2-7; unclear D gene. In germline, CDR1 is MNHEY, CDR2 SVGAGI. This CDR3 is 12 amino acids long. V gave up 4 bases and J gave up 0 bases, with 4 bases separating them. CDR3 sequence: CASSSISYEQYF. The DNA for the CDR3 is TGTGCCAGCAGTTCAATCTCCTACGAGCAGTACTTC.